The rows below give T cell receptor beta chains drawn from one sample of a study of blood T cell repertoires in COVID-19. TCRdb's table, derived via immunoSEQ multiplex PCR, lists solely in-frame clones and lacks some. The table records a few hundred thousand clones, around nine tenths of them present only once. The specimen was peripheral blood. These receptor sequences come from a woman aged 65 to 85 with active or convalescent COVID-19. The CDR3 runs from the conserved cysteine through the conserved F or W. The order of the fields is clone size, J gene, D gene, V gene, CDR3 DNA, CDR3 protein. D genes are given only for firm matches. Expanded clones get a size class; other rows say once, few or many, or leave the size out.

NA TRBJ2-1 TRBD1 TRBV5-5 TGTGCCAGCAGCCCCGGGACAGGGTGGCTTAATGAGCAGTTCTTC CASSPGTGWLNEQFF
NA TRBJ2-1 TRBD2 TRBV5-1 TGCGCCAGCAGCTTCACTAGCGGGGTTCCTTACAATGAGCAGTTCTTC CASSFTSGVPYNEQFF
NA TRBJ2-7 NA TRBV6-6 TGTGCCAGCAGTTACTCCACTCGGGACTCCGAGCAGTACTTC CASSYSTRDSEQYF
NA TRBJ2-1 TRBD1 TRBV18 TGTGCCAGCTCACCATACCGGACAGGGAGCTCCTACAATGAGCAGTTCTTC CASSPYRTGSSYNEQFF
NA TRBJ1-1 NA TRBV6-2/TRBV6-3 TGTGCCAGCAGTGCCCACAAAACTGAAGCTTTCTTT CASSAHKTEAFF
NA TRBJ1-1 NA TRBV27 TGTGCCAGCAGTTACAGCGGCATGAACACTGAAGCTTTCTTT CASSYSGMNTEAFF
NA TRBJ1-2 NA TRBV18 TGTGCCAGCTCACCGATGAGGGCAGCATATGGCTACACCTTC CASSPMRAAYGYTF
NA TRBJ2-7 NA TRBV18 TGTGCCAGCTCACTAGAGACGGGCGAGCAGTACTTC CASSLETGEQYF
NA TRBJ2-1 TRBD2 TRBV6-2/TRBV6-3 TGTGCCAGCAGCCCTCCGGGACTAGCGGGGGGATACAATGAGCAGTTCTTC CASSPPGLAGGYNEQFF
NA TRBJ1-5 NA TRBV7-2 TGTGCCAGCAGCTTCCAGACAGGTGGGAATCAGCCCCAGCATTTT CASSFQTGGNQPQHF
NA TRBJ1-2 NA TRBV5-1 TGCGCCAGCAGTGGGGGGGTCGTTGGCTACACCTTC CASSGGVVGYTF
NA TRBJ1-5 NA TRBV4-1 TGCGCCAGCAGCCAAGGTGTCACAAATCAGCCCCAGCATTTT CASSQGVTNQPQHF
NA TRBJ2-1 TRBD1 TRBV19 TGTGCCAGTAGTACTCGACAGGGGTCCTACAATGAGCAGTTCTTC CASSTRQGSYNEQFF
NA TRBJ2-5 NA TRBV5-1 TGCGCCAGCAGCTTATCTAGCTTTGAGACCCAGTACTTC CASSLSSFETQYF
NA TRBJ2-5 NA TRBV6-2/TRBV6-3 TGTGCCAGCAGTTATCATCTAGGGGCGGAGACCCAGTACTTC CASSYHLGAETQYF
NA TRBJ2-5 NA TRBV7-2 TGTGCCAGCGGGCCGGGACTTACAGAGACCCAGTACTTC CASGPGLTETQYF
once TRBJ1-5 TRBD1 TRBV5-8 TGTGCCAGCAGCTCCCGACAGGGTACAAATCAGCCCCAGCATTTT CASSSRQGTNQPQHF
NA TRBJ2-5 TRBD1 TRBV7-3 TGTGCCAGCAGCTTATTACAGGGGGAGACCCAGTACTTC CASSLLQGETQYF
NA TRBJ1-4 TRBD1 TRBV7-2 TGTGCCAGCAGCTTGGACAGGGTTGGCTATGAAAAACTGTTTTTT CASSLDRVGYEKLFF
NA TRBJ1-2 NA TRBV10-2 TGCGCCAGCAGTGAGTTAACAGGGCCTAACTATGGCTACACCTTC CASSELTGPNYGYTF
NA TRBJ1-6 TRBD1 TRBV19 TGTGCCAGTAGCATTACAGGGGGCGTCCAATCACCCCTCCACTTT CASSITGGVQSPLHF
NA TRBJ2-7 TRBD1 TRBV6-6 TGTGCCAGCAGGGGACAGGGTGGCTACGAGCAGTACTTC CASRGQGGYEQYF